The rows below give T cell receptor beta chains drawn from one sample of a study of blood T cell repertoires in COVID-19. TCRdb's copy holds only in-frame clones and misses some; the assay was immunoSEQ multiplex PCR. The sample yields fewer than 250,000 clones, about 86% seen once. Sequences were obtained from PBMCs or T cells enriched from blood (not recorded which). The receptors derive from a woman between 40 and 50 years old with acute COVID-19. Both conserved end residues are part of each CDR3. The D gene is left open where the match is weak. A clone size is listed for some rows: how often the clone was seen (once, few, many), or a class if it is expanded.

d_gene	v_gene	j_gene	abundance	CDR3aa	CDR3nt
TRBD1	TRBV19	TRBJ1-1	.	CASSNSGTGGWTNTEAFF	TGTGCCAGTAGTAACTCCGGGACAGGGGGCTGGACGAACACTGAAGCTTTCTTT
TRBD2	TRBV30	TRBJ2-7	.	CAWSLAGAPLSYEQYF	TGTGCCTGGAGCCTAGCGGGGGCCCCTCTAAGCTACGAGCAGTACTTC
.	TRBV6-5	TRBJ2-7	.	CASRRDRGGLYEQYF	TGTGCCAGCAGGAGAGACAGGGGAGGGCTTTACGAGCAGTACTTC
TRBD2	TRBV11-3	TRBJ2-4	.	CASSFGGLADSGDIQYF	TGTGCCAGCAGCTTTGGTGGACTAGCGGATTCAGGGGACATTCAGTACTTC
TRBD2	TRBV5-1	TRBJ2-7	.	CASSPWTSGVYEQYF	TGCGCCAGCAGCCCTTGGACTAGCGGGGTATACGAGCAGTACTTC
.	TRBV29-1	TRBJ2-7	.	CSVGGSSWFEQYF	TGCAGCGTTGGAGGGAGTTCCTGGTTTGAGCAGTACTTC
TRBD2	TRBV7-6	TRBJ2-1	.	CASSPSGGSGSSYNEQFF	TGTGCCAGCAGCCCCTCGGGGGGTAGCGGGAGCTCCTACAATGAGCAGTTCTTC
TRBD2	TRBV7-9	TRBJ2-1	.	CASSGTSGSYNEQFF	TGTGCCAGCAGCGGGACTAGCGGCTCCTACAATGAGCAGTTCTTC
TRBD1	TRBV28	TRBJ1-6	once	CASSLVDLSRQGSSYNSPLHF	TGTGCCAGCAGTTTAGTCGACCTCTCCAGACAGGGTAGCTCCTATAATTCACCCCTCCACTTT
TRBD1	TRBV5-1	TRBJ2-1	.	CASSFRGLDEQFF	TGCGCCAGCAGTTTCAGGGGGTTGGATGAGCAGTTCTTC
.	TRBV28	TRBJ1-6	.	CASSLADSPLHF	TGTGCCAGCAGTTTGGCCGATTCACCCCTCCACTTT
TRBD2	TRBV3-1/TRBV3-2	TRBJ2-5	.	CASRPEIAGGGETQYF	TGTGCCAGCAGGCCCGAGATAGCGGGAGGGGGAGAGACCCAGTACTTC
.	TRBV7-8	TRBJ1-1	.	CASSLWQDTEAFF	TGTGCCAGCAGCTTATGGCAGGACACTGAAGCTTTCTTT
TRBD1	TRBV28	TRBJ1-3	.	CASRPPRDRGTGNTIYF	TGTGCCAGCAGGCCTCCCAGGGACAGGGGAACTGGAAACACCATATATTTT
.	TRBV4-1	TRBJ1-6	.	CASSVPGQGYGNSPLHF	TGCGCCAGCAGCGTGCCCGGGCAGGGGTACGGTAATTCACCCCTCCACTTT
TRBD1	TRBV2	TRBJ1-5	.	CATTKGQGGQPQHF	TGTGCCACGACGAAGGGGCAGGGGGGCCAGCCCCAGCATTTT
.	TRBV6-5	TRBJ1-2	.	CASSYSALYGYTF	TGTGCCAGCAGTTACTCGGCCCTCTATGGCTACACCTTC
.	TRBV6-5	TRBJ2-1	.	CASSYSIGQGEQFF	TGTGCCAGCAGTTACTCGATTGGACAAGGCGAGCAGTTCTTC
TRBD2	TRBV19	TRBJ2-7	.	CASRGSGRIEQYF	TGTGCCAGTAGGGGTAGCGGGAGAATCGAGCAGTACTTC
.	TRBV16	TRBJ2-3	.	CASSQSTDTDTQYF	TGTGCCAGCAGCCAATCCACAGACACAGATACGCAGTATTTT
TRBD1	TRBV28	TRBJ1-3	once	CASSVGTGVGNTIYF	TGTGCCAGCAGTGTCGGGACAGGGGTTGGAAACACCATATATTTT
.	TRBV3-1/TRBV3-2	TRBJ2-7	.	CASSQGRSYEQYF	TGTGCCAGCAGCCAAGGCAGGTCCTACGAGCAGTACTTC
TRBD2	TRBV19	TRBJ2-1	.	CASSMPPTSGRNEQFF	TGTGCCAGTAGTATGCCGCCGACTAGCGGGCGCAATGAGCAGTTCTTC
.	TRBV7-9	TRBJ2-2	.	CASSLRSGNTGELFF	TGTGCCAGCAGCTTACGTAGCGGTAACACCGGGGAGCTGTTTTTT
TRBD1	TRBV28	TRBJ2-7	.	CASSTRTGSYEQYF	TGTGCCAGCAGTACCCGGACAGGATCCTACGAGCAGTACTTC
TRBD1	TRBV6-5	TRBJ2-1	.	CASSLGQVGEQFF	TGTGCCAGCAGTTTGGGACAGGTTGGTGAGCAGTTCTTC
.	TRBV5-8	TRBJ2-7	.	CASSSSGYEQYF	TGTGCCAGCAGCTCCTCAGGCTACGAGCAGTACTTC
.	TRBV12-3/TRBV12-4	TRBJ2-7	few	CASSFTGAYEQYF	TGTGCCAGCAGTTTCACAGGAGCCTACGAGCAGTACTTC
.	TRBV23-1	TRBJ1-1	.	CASSLRGRGGGAFF	TGCGCCAGCAGTCTACGAGGGCGTGGGGGGGGAGCTTTCTTT
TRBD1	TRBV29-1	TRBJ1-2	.	CSVRDRGNYGYTF	TGCAGCGTGCGTGACAGGGGGAACTATGGCTACACCTTC